The 27 T cell receptor beta chains below come from one sample, sequenced in a study of T cells after yellow fever vaccination. TCRdb re-called the 5' RACE reads through MiXCR, storing one row per CDR3 protein. Of approximately 510,000 distinct CDR3 sequences listed, 21% are singletons. The sequencing used PBMCs, collected approximately 20 days after the first yellow fever vaccination. The receptors were sampled from a man aged 18 to 30 who received the YFV17D yellow fever vaccine.

The rearrangement joins TRBV12-3 or TRBV12-4 to TRBJ1-1; tentative D call: TRBD1 (5 bases). V lost 4 bases and J 0 bases, leaving 12 bases between the germline ends. The CDR3 totals 15 residues. CDR3 sequence (DNA): TGTGCCAGCAGTTCCAACCCCAGGGTGAACACTGAAGCTTTCTTT. Amino acids: CASSSNPRVNTEAFF.

This clonotype was detected a few times. For the CDR3, the DNA is TGCGCCAGCGGTTCAGGGGCTAACTATGGCTACACCTTC. Encoded protein: CASGSGANYGYTF. The chain uses TRBV5-1 and TRBJ1-2; TRBD1 might be the D (6 bases). Per germline, CDR1 SGHRS and CDR2 YFSETQ. The CDR3 contains 13 residues. Trimming took off 7 bases at V and 0 bases at J, with 10 bases between the two ends.

This chain connects TRBV3-1 to TRBJ2-1; D may be TRBD2 (7 bases). Germline V CDR1 and CDR2: LGHDT, YNNKEL (reference sequence). This CDR3 contains 17 residues. The V gene lost 0 bases and the J gene lost 2 bases, with 14 bases spanning the gap. CDR3 sequence (DNA): TGTGCCAGCAGCCAAGATAAGAGGGGGGGCCCCTACAATGAGCAGTTCTTC. This translates into CASSQDKRGGPYNEQFF.

The CDR3 DNA is TGTGCCAGCAGCTCCCCCCGGAGCGTCGGACAACAAGGGGGAGATACGCAGTATTTT. It translates to CASSSPRSVGQQGGDTQYF. The V and J genes are TRBV9 and TRBJ2-3, with a tentative D call TRBD1 (6 bases). Deletions cut 4 bases from V and 5 bases from J, with 29 bases between. The germline V gene encodes CDR1 SGDLS and CDR2 YYNGEE. This CDR3 region has 19 residues.

The chain couples TRBV7-6 to TRBJ2-1; D call uncertain. The V gene lost 1 base and the J gene lost 0 bases, with 10 bases spanning the gap. The CDR3 runs to 16 residues. CDR1 SGHVS and CDR2 FNYEAQ come from the germline V gene. The CDR3 region is CASSLDRVPSYNEQFF. In DNA form, the CDR3 reads TGTGCCAGCAGCTTAGACCGGGTCCCCTCCTACAATGAGCAGTTCTTC.

This clonotype showed up just a few times. The V call is TRBV28, the J call TRBJ2-7, with 8 bases matching TRBD1. In germline, CDR1 is MDHEN, CDR2 SYDVKM. V lost 6 bases and J lost 0; bases outside the gene matches: 4. The CDR3 loop spans 14 amino acids. This CDR3 is CASRRTGSSYEQYV. The CDR3 DNA sequence: TGTGCCAGCAGAAGGACAGGGAGCTCCTACGAGCAGTACGTC.

This clonotype was recorded at least ten times. The chain combines TRBV6-5 with TRBJ1-2; 7 bases are shared with TRBD1. Trimming at V came to 6 bases and at J to 3 bases, leaving 4 bases not matched to a gene. CDR3 length: 13 residues. The germline V gene has CDR1 MNHEY and CDR2 SVGAGI. CDR3 DNA sequence: TGTGCCAGCAGGCCGGGACAGCACTATGGCTACACCTTC. Translation: CASRPGQHYGYTF.

The rearrangement uses TRBV3-1 and TRBJ2-5; possibly TRBD2 for D (6 bases). Trimming took 1 base from V and 2 from J, leaving 11 bases between them. The CDR3 is made up of 15 amino acids. Germline loops: CDR1 LGHDT, CDR2 YNNKEL (reference sequence). The CDR3 DNA sequence: TGTGCCAGCAGCCAAGTTGGGCGGGGTCAAGAGACCCAGTACTTC. Encoded protein: CASSQVGRGQETQYF.

This clonotype occurred a few times. The chain combines TRBV20-1 with TRBJ1-5; a possible D gene is TRBD1 (6 bases). The V gene's germline CDR1 is DFQATT and CDR2 SNEGSKA (reference sequence). V was cut by 3 bases and J by 2 bases, with 8 bases left in between. This CDR3 comprises 13 residues. CDR3 residues: CSARDSRNQPQHF. Written as DNA, the CDR3 is TGCAGTGCTAGGGACAGCCGCAATCAGCCCCAGCATTTT.

The chain uses TRBV27 and TRBJ2-3; no firm D call. The CDR3 covers 13 residues. Per germline, CDR1 MNHEY and CDR2 SMNVEV (reference sequence). V was pared by 3 bases and J by 9 bases, with 13 bases between. For the CDR3, the DNA is TGTGCCAGCAGTTTTACCACCCCAGGCACGCAGTATTTT. This translates into CASSFTTPGTQYF.

The table lists this clonotype with a few counts. The chain's CDR3 is CASSYSVRADTQYF. In DNA, the CDR3 is TGTGCCAGCAGTTACTCGGTCCGGGCAGATACGCAGTATTTT. This chain links TRBV6-5 with TRBJ2-3; no reliable D call. V was pared by 0 bases and J by 4 bases, with 8 bases between. The CDR3 has 14 amino acids. CDR1 and CDR2 (germline): MNHEY, SVGAGI.

V and J are TRBV7-2 and TRBJ2-6, with D perhaps TRBD2 (6 bases). CDR1 is SGHTA and CDR2 is FQGNSA in the germline V gene. Trimming cost V 5 bases and J 5 bases, with 13 bases left between them. There are 15 residues in the CDR3. The CDR3: CASSLGGVRANVLTF. The CDR3 DNA follows: TGTGCCAGCAGCCTAGGCGGGGTTAGGGCCAACGTCCTGACTTTC.

Ten or more counts support this clonotype. The chain links TRBV6-5 to TRBJ2-2, with 9 bases that match TRBD2. V was clipped by 6 bases and J by 6 bases; unmatched bases: 17. This CDR3 is built from 18 residues. Germline values: CDR1 MNHEY, CDR2 SVGAGI. For the CDR3, the DNA is TGTGCCAGCAGCCCCCGGGTTCGCGGGGGGGCCTCTCCCGGGGAGCTGTTTTTT. It encodes CASSPRVRGGASPGELFF.

The chain combines TRBV14 with TRBJ2-7, with 9 bases matching TRBD1. After removal of 5 bases from V and 6 bases from J, the junction contained 11 bases not matched to a gene. The CDR3 sequence is 15 residues long. Germline V CDR1 and CDR2: SGHDN, FVKESK. The CDR3 is CASSLSGTGHSEQYF. The CDR3 nucleotides read TGTGCCAGCAGCTTGTCCGGGACAGGGCACAGCGAGCAGTACTTC.

This clonotype has more than one count but fewer than ten. The rearrangement links TRBV20-1 to TRBJ2-3; TRBD2 matches at 8 bases. The V gene end was trimmed by 6 bases and the J gene end by 2 bases; junction bases not matched to a gene: 10. Per the germline V gene, CDR1 is DFQATT and CDR2 is SNEGSKA (reference sequence). The CDR3 extends over 15 amino acids. DNA of the CDR3: TGCAGTGCCCCGTCCCCAGCGGGGGTCACAGATACGCAGTATTTT. This translates into CSAPSPAGVTDTQYF.

The chain joins TRBV9 to TRBJ2-7; possibly TRBD1 for D (6 bases). There are 14 residues in the CDR3. V dropped 0 bases and J dropped 6 bases, with 13 bases sitting between them. Germline CDR1 and CDR2: SGDLS and YYNGEE. CDR3 amino acids: CASSVEGGRGEQYF. Here the CDR3 DNA reads TGTGCCAGCAGCGTAGAAGGGGGTCGGGGCGAGCAGTACTTC.

CDR3 amino acids: CASTKLELEGTEAFF. Here the CDR3 DNA reads TGTGCCAGCACCAAACTGGAACTGGAGGGGACTGAAGCTTTCTTT. The chain carries TRBV6-1 and TRBJ1-1, with D maybe TRBD1 (5 bases). This CDR3 region has 15 residues. The germline CDR1 and CDR2 sequences are MNHNS and SASEGT. Trimming removed 7 bases at V and 5 bases at J, with 20 bases between.

The chain combines TRBV7-9 with TRBJ1-1; the D gene is possibly TRBD1 (5 bases). The CDR3 is 13 amino acids. The V gene's germline CDR1 is SEHNR and CDR2 FQNEAQ (reference sequence). V was cut by 3 bases and J by 8 bases, with 13 bases left in between. Here the CDR3 DNA reads TGTGCCAGCAGCTTGATTTCTGCAGGGGAAGCTTTCTTT. Its protein is CASSLISAGEAFF.

The chain has TRBV9 and TRBJ2-7; 7 nucleotides line up with TRBD1. The CDR3 extends over 13 amino acids. CDR1 is SGDLS and CDR2 is YYNGEE in the germline V gene. V was clipped by 4 bases and J by 3 bases; unmatched bases: 4. CDR3 sequence (DNA): TGTGCCAGCAGCACAGGGGTCGGCTACGAGCAGTACTTC. Amino acids: CASSTGVGYEQYF.

The chain has TRBV9 and TRBJ2-5; TRBD1 aligns across 9 bases. The V gene end was trimmed by 4 bases and the J gene end by 5 bases; junction bases not matched to a gene: 9. CDR3 length: 15 amino acids. Germline values: CDR1 SGDLS, CDR2 YYNGEE. CDR3 sequence reads: CASSPEDRGEETQYF. CDR3 DNA: TGTGCCAGCAGCCCAGAGGACAGGGGAGAGGAGACCCAGTACTTC.

The V call is TRBV7-8, the J call TRBJ2-1; 8 bases align to TRBD1. Losses at the gene ends were 1 base for V and 7 bases for J; bases not matched to a gene: 6. Per the germline V gene, CDR1 is SGHVS and CDR2 is FQNEAQ. This CDR3 is built from 15 residues. CDR3 sequence (DNA): TGTGCCAGCAGCTTAGGAGACAGGGGAGTAAATGAGCAGTTCTTC. Translation: CASSLGDRGVNEQFF.

The table lists this clonotype with a few counts. The rearrangement links TRBV24-1 to TRBJ2-3; D remains ambiguous. The CDR3 is 11 amino acids. Germline CDR1 and CDR2: KGHDR and SFDVKD. V was cut by 6 bases and J by 2 bases, with 2 bases left in between. The CDR3 sequence: CATSFTDTQYF. The CDR3 DNA follows: TGTGCCACCAGTTTCACAGATACGCAGTATTTT.

This clonotype was seen a few times. The genes are TRBV9 and TRBJ2-2; 9 positions agree with TRBD1. Germline V lookup: CDR1 SGDLS, CDR2 YYNGEE. CDR3 size: 16 residues. The V gene end was trimmed by 1 base and the J gene end by 7 bases; junction bases not matched to a gene: 8. This chain's CDR3 is CASSVLGTGSFGELFF. CDR3 nucleotides: TGTGCCAGCAGCGTACTGGGGACAGGGAGTTTCGGGGAGCTGTTTTTT.

This clonotype was observed a handful of times. The chain joins TRBV11-1 to TRBJ2-2, with D uncertain. Trimming left V 6 bases short and J 1 base short, with 24 bases between. The CDR3 length is 19 residues. Germline lookup yields CDR1 SGHAT and CDR2 FQDESV (reference sequence). CDR3 bases: TGTGCCAGCAGTTCCCTCGGTGGATACTCTCCGGAGAACACCGGGGAGCTGTTTTTT. This sequence encodes CASSSLGGYSPENTGELFF.

This clonotype was counted between two and nine times. V usage is TRBV10-3 and J usage is TRBJ2-4; possibly TRBD2 for D (5 bases). V was cut by 10 bases and J by 5 bases, with 18 bases left in between. The CDR3 has 14 residues. Germline V gene lookup returns CDR1 ENHRY and CDR2 SYGVKD. The chain's CDR3 is CATVNRDGENIQYF. CDR3 in DNA: TGTGCCACCGTAAATCGAGACGGGGAAAACATTCAGTACTTC.

V is TRBV12-3 or TRBV12-4 and J is TRBJ1-5; D gene ambiguous. With 10 bases removed from V and 12 bases from J, the gap between germline ends came to 16 bases. This CDR3 has 11 amino acids. This CDR3 reads CATSGGWVQHF. DNA of the CDR3: TGTGCCACCTCAGGAGGGTGGGTCCAGCATTTT.

This chain connects TRBV19 to TRBJ1-1; D uncertain. This CDR3 is built from 15 residues. Germline V gene sequence: CDR1 LNHDA, CDR2 SQIVND (reference sequence). Trimming left V 8 bases short and J 1 base short, with 17 bases between. The CDR3 DNA is TGTGCCAGTTCTATCTCGGTTCAGCCGAACACTGAAGCTTTCTTT. This encodes CASSISVQPNTEAFF. Full variable domain (rest looked up from reference TRBV19 and TRBJ1-1): DGGITQSPKYLFRKEGQNVTLSCEQNLNHDAMYWYRQDPGQGLRLIYYSQIVNDFQKGDIAEGYSVSREKKESFPLTVTSAQKNPTAFYLCASSISVQPNTEAFFGQGTRLTVV.